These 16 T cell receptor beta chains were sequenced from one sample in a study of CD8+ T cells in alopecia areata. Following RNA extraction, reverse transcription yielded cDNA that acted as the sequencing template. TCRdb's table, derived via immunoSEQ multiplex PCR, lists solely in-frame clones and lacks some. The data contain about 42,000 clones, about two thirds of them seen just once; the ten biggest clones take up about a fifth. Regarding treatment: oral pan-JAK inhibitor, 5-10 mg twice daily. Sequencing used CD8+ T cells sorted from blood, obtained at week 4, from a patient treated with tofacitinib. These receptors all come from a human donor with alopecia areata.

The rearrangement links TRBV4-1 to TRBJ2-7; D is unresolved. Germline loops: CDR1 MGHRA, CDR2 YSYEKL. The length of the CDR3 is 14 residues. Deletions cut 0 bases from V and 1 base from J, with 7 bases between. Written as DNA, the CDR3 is TGCGCCAGCAGCCAAGATGTATCTTCCTACGAGCAGTACTTC. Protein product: CASSQDVSSYEQYF.

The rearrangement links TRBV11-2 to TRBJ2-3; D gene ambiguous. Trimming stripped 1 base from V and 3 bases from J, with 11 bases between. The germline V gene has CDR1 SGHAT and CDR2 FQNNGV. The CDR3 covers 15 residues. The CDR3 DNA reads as TGTGCCAGCAGCTTAGGGTTTAGGGAAACAGATACGCAGTATTTT. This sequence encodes CASSLGFRETDTQYF.

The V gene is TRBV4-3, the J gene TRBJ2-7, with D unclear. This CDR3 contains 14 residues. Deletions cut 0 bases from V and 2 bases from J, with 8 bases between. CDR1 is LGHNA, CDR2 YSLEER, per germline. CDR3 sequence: CASSQDRNAYEQYF. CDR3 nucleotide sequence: TGCGCCAGCAGCCAAGATCGAAATGCCTACGAGCAGTACTTC.

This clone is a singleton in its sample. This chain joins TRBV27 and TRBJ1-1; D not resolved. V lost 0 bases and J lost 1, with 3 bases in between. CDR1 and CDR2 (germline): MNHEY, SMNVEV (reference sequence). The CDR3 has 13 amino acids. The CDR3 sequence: CASSLSENTEAFF. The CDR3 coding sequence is TGTGCCAGCAGTTTATCTGAGAACACTGAAGCTTTCTTT.

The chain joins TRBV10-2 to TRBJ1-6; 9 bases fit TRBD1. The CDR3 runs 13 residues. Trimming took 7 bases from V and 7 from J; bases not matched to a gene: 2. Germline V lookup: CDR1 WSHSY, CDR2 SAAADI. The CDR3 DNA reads TGCGCCAGCAACACAGGGGGCAATTCACCCCTCCACTTT. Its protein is CASNTGGNSPLHF.

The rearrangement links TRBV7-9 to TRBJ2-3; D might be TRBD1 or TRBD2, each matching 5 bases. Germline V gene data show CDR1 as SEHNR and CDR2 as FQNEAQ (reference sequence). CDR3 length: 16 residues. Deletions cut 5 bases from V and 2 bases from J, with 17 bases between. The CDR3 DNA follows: TGTGCCAGCAGCCCGCTAATGGGACCACCCACAGATACGCAGTATTTT. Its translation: CASSPLMGPPTDTQYF.

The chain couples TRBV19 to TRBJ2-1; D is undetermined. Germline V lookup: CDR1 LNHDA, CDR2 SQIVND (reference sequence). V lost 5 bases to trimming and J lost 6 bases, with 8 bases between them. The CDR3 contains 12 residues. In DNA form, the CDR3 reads TGTGCCAGTAGTTATCCCGGCAATGAGCAGTTCTTC. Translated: CASSYPGNEQFF.

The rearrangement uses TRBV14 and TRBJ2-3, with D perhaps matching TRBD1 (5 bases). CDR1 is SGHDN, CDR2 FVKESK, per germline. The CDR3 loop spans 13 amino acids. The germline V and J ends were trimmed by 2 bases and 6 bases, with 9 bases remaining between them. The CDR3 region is CASSQYRSDTQYF. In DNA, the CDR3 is TGTGCCAGCAGCCAATACAGGTCCGATACGCAGTATTTT.

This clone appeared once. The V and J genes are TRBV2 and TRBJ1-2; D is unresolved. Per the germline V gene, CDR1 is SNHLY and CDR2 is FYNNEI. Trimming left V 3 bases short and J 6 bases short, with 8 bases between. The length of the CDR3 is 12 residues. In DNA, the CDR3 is TGTGCCAGCAGTGAGGGGATAGATGGCTACACCTTC. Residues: CASSEGIDGYTF.

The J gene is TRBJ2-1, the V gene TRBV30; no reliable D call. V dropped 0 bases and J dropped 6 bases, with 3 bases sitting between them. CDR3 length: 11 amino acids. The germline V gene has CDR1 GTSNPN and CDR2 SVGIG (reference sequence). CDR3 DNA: TGTGCCTGGAGTGTGCGCAATGAGCAGTTCTTC. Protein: CAWSVRNEQFF.

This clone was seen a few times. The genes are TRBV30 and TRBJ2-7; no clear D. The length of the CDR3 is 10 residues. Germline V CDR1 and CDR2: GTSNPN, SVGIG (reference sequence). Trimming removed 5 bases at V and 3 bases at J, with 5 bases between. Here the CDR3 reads CAWGDYEQYF. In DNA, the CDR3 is TGTGCCTGGGGGGACTACGAGCAGTACTTC.

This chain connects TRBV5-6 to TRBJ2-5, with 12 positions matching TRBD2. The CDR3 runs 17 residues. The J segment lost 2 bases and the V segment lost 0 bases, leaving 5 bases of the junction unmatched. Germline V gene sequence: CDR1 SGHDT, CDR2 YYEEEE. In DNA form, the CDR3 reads TGTGCCAGCAGCTTGGGACTAGCGGGGGCGTTACAAGAGACCCAGTACTTC. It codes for CASSLGLAGALQETQYF.

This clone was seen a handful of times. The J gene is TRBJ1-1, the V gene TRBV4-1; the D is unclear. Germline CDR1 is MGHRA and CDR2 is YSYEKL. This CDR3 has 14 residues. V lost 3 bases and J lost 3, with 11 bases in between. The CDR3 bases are TGCGCCAGCAGCCAGGGGTTTTCGGACACTGAAGCTTTCTTT. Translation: CASSQGFSDTEAFF.

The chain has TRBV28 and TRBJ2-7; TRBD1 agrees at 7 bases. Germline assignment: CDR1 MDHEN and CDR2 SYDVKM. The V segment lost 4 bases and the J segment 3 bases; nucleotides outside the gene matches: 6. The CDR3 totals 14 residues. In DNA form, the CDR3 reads TGTGCCAGCAGTTCCGTGGACAGGATCTACGAGCAGTACTTC. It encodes CASSSVDRIYEQYF.

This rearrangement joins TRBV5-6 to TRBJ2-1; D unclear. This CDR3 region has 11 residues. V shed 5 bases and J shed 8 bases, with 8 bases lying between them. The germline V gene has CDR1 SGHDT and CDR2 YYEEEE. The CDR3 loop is CASRKGYEQFF. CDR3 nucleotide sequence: TGTGCCAGCAGAAAGGGCTATGAGCAGTTCTTC.

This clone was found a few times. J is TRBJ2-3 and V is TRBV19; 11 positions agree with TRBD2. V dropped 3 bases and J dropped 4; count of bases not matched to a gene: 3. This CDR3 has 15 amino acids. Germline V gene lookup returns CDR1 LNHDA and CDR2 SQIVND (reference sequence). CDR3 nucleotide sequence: TGTGCCAGTAGTATGGCTAGCGGGGGGCCAGATACGCAGTATTTT. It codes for CASSMASGGPDTQYF.